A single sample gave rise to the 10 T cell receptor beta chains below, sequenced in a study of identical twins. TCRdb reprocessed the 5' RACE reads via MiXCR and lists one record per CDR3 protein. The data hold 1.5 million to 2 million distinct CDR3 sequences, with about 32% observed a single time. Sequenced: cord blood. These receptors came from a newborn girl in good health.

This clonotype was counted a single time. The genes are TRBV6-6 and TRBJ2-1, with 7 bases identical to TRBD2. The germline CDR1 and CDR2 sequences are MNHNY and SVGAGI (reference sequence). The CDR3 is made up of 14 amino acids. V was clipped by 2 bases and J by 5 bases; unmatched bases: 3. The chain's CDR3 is CASSYMAGDNEQFF. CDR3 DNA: TGTGCCAGCAGTTACATGGCGGGGGACAATGAGCAGTTCTTC.

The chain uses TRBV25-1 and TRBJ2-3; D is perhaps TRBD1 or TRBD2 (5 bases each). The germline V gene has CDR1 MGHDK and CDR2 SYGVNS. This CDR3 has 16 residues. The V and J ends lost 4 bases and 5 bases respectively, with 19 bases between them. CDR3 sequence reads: CASSGLPGPRGDTQYF. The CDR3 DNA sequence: TGTGCCAGCAGTGGCTTACCGGGACCCCGGGGAGATACGCAGTATTTT.

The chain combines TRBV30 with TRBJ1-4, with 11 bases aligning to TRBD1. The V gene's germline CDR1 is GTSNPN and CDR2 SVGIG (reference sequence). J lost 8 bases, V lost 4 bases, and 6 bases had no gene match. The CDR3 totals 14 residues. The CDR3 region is CAWTGTGGKEKLFF. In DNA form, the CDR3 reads TGTGCCTGGACTGGGACAGGGGGAAAAGAAAAACTGTTTTTT.

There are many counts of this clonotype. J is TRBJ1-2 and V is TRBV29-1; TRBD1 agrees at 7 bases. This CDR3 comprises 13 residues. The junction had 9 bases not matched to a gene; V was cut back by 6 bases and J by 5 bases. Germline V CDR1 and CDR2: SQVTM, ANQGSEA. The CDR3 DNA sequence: TGCAGCGTGAGGGGACAGACGAAATATGGCTACACCTTC. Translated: CSVRGQTKYGYTF.

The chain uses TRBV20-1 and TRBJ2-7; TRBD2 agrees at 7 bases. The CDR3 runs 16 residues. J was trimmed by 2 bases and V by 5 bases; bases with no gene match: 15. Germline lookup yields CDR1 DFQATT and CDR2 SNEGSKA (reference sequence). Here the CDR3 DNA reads TGCAGTGCTCCTAAACCCCTAGCGGCAAATCCCTACGAGCAGTACTTC. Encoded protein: CSAPKPLAANPYEQYF.

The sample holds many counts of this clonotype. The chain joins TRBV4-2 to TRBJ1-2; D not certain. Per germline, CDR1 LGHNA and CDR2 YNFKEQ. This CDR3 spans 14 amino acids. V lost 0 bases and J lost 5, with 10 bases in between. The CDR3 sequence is CASSQDGRPYGYTF. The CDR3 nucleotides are TGTGCCAGCAGCCAAGATGGGCGGCCTTATGGCTACACCTTC.

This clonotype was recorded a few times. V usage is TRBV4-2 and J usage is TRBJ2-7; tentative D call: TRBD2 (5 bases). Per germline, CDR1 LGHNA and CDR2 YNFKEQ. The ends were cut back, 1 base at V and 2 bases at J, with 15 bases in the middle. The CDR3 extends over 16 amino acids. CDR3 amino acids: CASSQGRSRLAYEQYF. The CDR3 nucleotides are TGTGCCAGCAGCCAAGGGAGGAGTAGACTCGCCTACGAGCAGTACTTC.

CDR3 sequence (DNA): TGCAGTGCTAGTCCGGGACTAGCGGGAGTAGAGACCCAGTACTTC. This codes for CSASPGLAGVETQYF. The V call is TRBV20-1, the J call TRBJ2-5, with TRBD2 identical over 14 bases. This CDR3 contains 15 residues. The germline CDR1 and CDR2 sequences are DFQATT and SNEGSKA (reference sequence). J lost 4 bases, V lost 3 bases, and 4 bases had no gene match.

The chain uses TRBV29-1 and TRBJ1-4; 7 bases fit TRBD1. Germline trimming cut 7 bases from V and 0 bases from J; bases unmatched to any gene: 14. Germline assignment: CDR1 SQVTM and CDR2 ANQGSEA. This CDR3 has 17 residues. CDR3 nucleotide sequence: TGCAGCGCTCCCTTCCCGACAGGGCGTGCAACTAATGAAAAACTGTTTTTT. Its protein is CSAPFPTGRATNEKLFF.

Here the CDR3 reads CASSALSQIRETQYF. CDR3 nucleotide sequence: TGTGCCAGCAGCGCCCTTAGCCAGATCAGAGAGACCCAGTACTTC. The chain is built from TRBV7-2 and TRBJ2-5; D is ambiguous. With 5 bases removed from V and 4 bases from J, the gap between germline ends came to 17 bases. The V gene's germline CDR1 is SGHTA and CDR2 FQGNSA. There are 15 residues in the CDR3.